The present T cell receptor beta chain was sequenced within a study of CD8+CD57+ T cells in acquired aplastic anemia. Overall study findings and caveats: Compared with total CD4+ and CD8+ cell pools, patient CD8+CD57+ cells were less diverse.

This clonotype was seen many times. Its antigen is undetermined. Sequencing involved patients with CD8+CD57+ cell expansion previously shown by flow cytometry. The blood sampling took place in patients who had so far received no therapy. Genomic DNA templated the TCR beta VDJ and CDR3 profiling. In TCRdb, the reads were re-called with MiXCR into one record per CDR3 protein. The data show some 16,000 distinct CDR3 sequences, 30% to 45% seen once. The sequence derives from a human donor with aplastic anemia. Input material: CD8+CD57+ T cells sorted from PBMCs. The subset: bead-enriched CD8+CD57+ effector memory T cells from SAA patients.

CDR3 sequence: CASSLPSGGVVDTQYF. DNA of the CDR3: TGTGCCAGCAGCTTACCTAGCGGGGGGGTGGTAGATACGCAGTATTTT. V gene TRBV7-6 combines with J gene TRBJ2-3; 12 nucleotides agree with TRBD2. CDR3 size: 16 residues. V dropped 2 bases and J dropped 5; count of bases not matched to a gene: 5. Looked up from germline, CDR1 is SGHVS and CDR2 is FNYEAQ.